The TCR beta chain under discussion was sequenced for a study of cytomegalovirus exposure and HLA in healthy donors. Germline loops: CDR1 ENHRY, CDR2 SYGVKD. The CDR3 runs 16 residues. The J segment lost 0 bases and the V segment lost 10 bases, leaving 8 bases of the junction unmatched. In the PCR, 60 Vbeta and 13 Jbeta primers were used. This table comes from immunoSEQ multiplex PCR, and its TCRdb copy is limited to in-frame clones, with some not included. The profile covers about 110,000 clones, with around three quarters appearing a single time and more than 6% taken by the ten largest. This chain uses TRBV10-3 with TRBJ2-3, with 12 bases identical to TRBD2. This clonotype originated in a woman aged 45 to 65 in good health and CMV-seropositive. The sequencing sample was made of PBMCs. The chain's CDR3 is CATEASGRGSTDTQYF. Here the CDR3 DNA reads TGTGCCACAGAAGCTAGCGGGAGGGGGAGCACAGATACGCAGTATTTT.